The 2 T cell receptor beta chains in this list originate from one sample, sequenced in a study of T cells after yellow fever vaccination. TCRdb recomputed calls from the 5' RACE reads with MiXCR, one row per CDR3 protein. Altogether approximately 120,000 distinct CDR3 sequences are present, roughly 10% being singletons, with the ten largest covering roughly 43%. Sample: CD8+ T cells sorted from PBMCs, taken on the day of the yellow fever booster vaccination. The source of these receptors is a man younger than 35 who received the YFV17D yellow fever vaccine.

The chain recombines TRBV12-3 or TRBV12-4 with TRBJ2-3; maybe TRBD1 (5 bases). This CDR3 is 16 amino acids long. The V and J ends lost 2 bases and 2 bases respectively, with 14 bases between them. CDR3 in amino acids: CASSLLGPVVTDTQYF. For the CDR3, the DNA is TGTGCCAGCAGTTTATTGGGGCCCGTAGTCACAGATACGCAGTATTTT.

This clonotype has a handful of counts. The genes are TRBV27 and TRBJ1-1; D is unclear. The CDR3 covers 14 residues. V was cut by 6 bases and J by 5 bases, with 16 bases left in between. CDR1 and CDR2 (germline): MNHEY, SMNVEV (reference sequence). CDR3 sequence: CASRSGQVQTEAFF. Here the CDR3 DNA reads TGTGCCAGCAGAAGCGGCCAAGTACAGACTGAAGCTTTCTTT.